Below are 13 T cell receptor beta chains sequenced from a single sample in a study of blood T cell repertoires in COVID-19. Sequencing was performed with immunoSEQ multiplex PCR; in TCRdb, only in-frame clones are kept and a portion is missing. The table has around 28,000 clones, approximately 89% seen once. Sequencing used peripheral blood. The receptor source for this set is a human donor with acute or convalescent COVID-19. The donor label of this sample is uncertain.

The CDR3 sequence is CATRGTSGGIDTQYF. CDR3 sequence (DNA): TGTGCCACCAGGGGGACTAGCGGGGGAATAGATACGCAGTATTTT. This sequence joins TRBV24-1 and TRBJ2-3; 14 bases align to TRBD2. The V and J ends lost 7 bases and 5 bases, in that order; junction bases with no gene match: 4. Germline V CDR1 and CDR2: KGHDR, SFDVKD. The CDR3 has 15 amino acids.

The chain carries TRBV3-1 (or the pseudogene TRBV3-2) and TRBJ2-3, with D possibly matching TRBD1 (5 bases). The CDR3 sequence is 15 residues long. Germline V gives CDR1 LGHDT, CDR2 YNNKEL (reference sequence). V gave up 2 bases and J gave up 3 bases, with 12 bases separating them. CDR3 sequence reads: CASSQRGVDTDTQYF. In DNA form, the CDR3 reads TGTGCCAGCAGCCAAAGGGGTGTGGATACAGATACGCAGTATTTT.

This rearrangement joins TRBV11-3 to TRBJ2-2; no clear D gene. The CDR3 covers 12 residues. V was cut by 5 bases and J by 6 bases, with 7 bases left in between. The germline V gene has CDR1 SGHNT and CDR2 YENEEA. DNA for the CDR3: TGTGCCAGCAGCCCCAGGTCCGGGGAGCTGTTTTTT. Protein product: CASSPRSGELFF.

The V call is TRBV11-2, the J call TRBJ2-3, with D hard to call. The CDR3 extends over 12 amino acids. Germline V gene sequence: CDR1 SGHAT, CDR2 FQNNGV. V gave up 3 bases and J gave up 4 bases, with 5 bases separating them. The CDR3 DNA reads TGTGCCAGCAGCTTCCAATCAGATACGCAGTATTTT. Encoded protein: CASSFQSDTQYF. Variable domain in full (rest from reference TRBV11-2 and TRBJ2-3): EAGVAQSPRYKIIEKRQSVAFWCNPISGHATLYWYQQILGQGPKLLIQFQNNGVVDDSQLPKDRFSAERLKGVDSTLKIQPAKLEDSAVYLCASSFQSDTQYFGPGTRLTVL.

The chain has TRBV19 and TRBJ1-4; D possibly corresponds to TRBD1 (6 bases). The CDR3 contains 15 residues. V lost 2 bases and J 0 bases, leaving 7 bases between the germline ends. Germline-derived CDR1 and CDR2 are LNHDA and SQIVND (reference sequence). The CDR3 DNA is TGTGCCAGTAGTATACGACAGGCAACTAATGAAAAACTGTTTTTT. Translation gives CASSIRQATNEKLFF.

The chain couples TRBV6-1 to TRBJ1-3; tentative D call: TRBD1 (6 bases). Between the trimmed V and J ends, which lost 0 bases and 0 bases, there was a span of 12 bases. The CDR3 has 17 amino acids. The V gene's germline CDR1 is MNHNS and CDR2 SASEGT. The CDR3 protein is CASSEALGRGSGNTIYF. CDR3 in DNA: TGTGCCAGCAGTGAAGCGCTCGGCAGGGGCTCTGGAAACACCATATATTTT.

This rearrangement joins TRBV18 to TRBJ1-3, with D possibly TRBD1 on 5 matching bases. This CDR3 spans 15 amino acids. V was shortened by 8 bases and J by 1 base, with 15 bases between the two germline ends. Germline V gives CDR1 KGHSH, CDR2 LQKENI. CDR3 protein: CASATRVSSGNTIYF. CDR3 sequence (DNA): TGTGCCAGCGCAACCAGGGTCAGTTCTGGAAACACCATATATTTT.

The V and J genes are TRBV6-5 and TRBJ1-6; 10 positions match TRBD1. CDR1 and CDR2 from the germline V gene are MNHEY and SVGAGI. The V gene end was trimmed by 6 bases and the J gene end by 8 bases; junction bases not matched to a gene: 4. There are 14 residues in the CDR3. The DNA of the CDR3 is TGTGCCAGCAGCCGGGGACAGGGGTATTCACCCCTCCACTTT. Its protein is CASSRGQGYSPLHF.

The CDR3 protein is CASSPGTSGDLANTGELFF. The CDR3 DNA sequence: TGTGCCAGCAGCCCAGGGACTAGCGGGGATCTCGCGAACACCGGGGAGCTGTTTTTT. V and J are TRBV4-2 and TRBJ2-2, with 13 bases matching TRBD2. CDR1 and CDR2 (germline): LGHNA, YNFKEQ. This CDR3 has 19 residues. The J segment lost 0 bases and the V segment lost 4 bases, leaving 8 bases of the junction unmatched.

This chain joins TRBV30 and TRBJ1-5; TRBD1 is a possible D gene (6 bases). This CDR3 spans 13 amino acids. The V gene's germline CDR1 is GTSNPN and CDR2 SVGIG (reference sequence). V was trimmed by 3 bases and J by 4 bases, leaving 10 bases between them. DNA of the CDR3: TGTGCCTGGAGCTCAGGGGCAAATCAGCCCCAGCATTTT. This translates into CAWSSGANQPQHF.

This chain connects TRBV7-8 to TRBJ1-3; D might be TRBD1 (6 bases). The CDR3 loop spans 15 amino acids. Between the trimmed V and J ends, which lost 11 bases and 0 bases, there was a span of 17 bases. Germline V CDR1 and CDR2: SGHVS, FQNEAQ. The CDR3 sequence is CAGSGQMSSGNTIYF. In DNA, the CDR3 is TGTGCCGGATCTGGACAGATGAGCTCTGGAAACACCATATATTTT.

J is TRBJ1-4 and V is TRBV5-1; maybe TRBD1 (5 bases). Trimming shortened V by 0 bases and J by 6 bases, and 12 bases separated the two germline ends. The CDR3 extends over 15 amino acids. The germline V gene encodes CDR1 SGHRS and CDR2 YFSETQ. CDR3 DNA: TGCGCCAGCAGCTTGGTCAGGGCAAGCGATGAAAAACTGTTTTTT. Its protein is CASSLVRASDEKLFF.

The chain couples TRBV27 to TRBJ2-7, with D maybe TRBD1 (6 bases). V lost 3 bases and J lost 3, with 12 bases in between. The length of the CDR3 is 14 residues. CDR1 is MNHEY and CDR2 is SMNVEV in the germline V gene (reference sequence). The CDR3 reads CASSFQGSRYEQYF. As DNA, the CDR3 is TGTGCCAGCAGTTTTCAGGGGAGTCGCTACGAGCAGTACTTC.